These T cell receptor beta chains were read from a single sample in a study of blood T cell repertoires in COVID-19. Sequencing used immunoSEQ multiplex PCR; TCRdb keeps in-frame clones, though not all of them. The data contain around 290,000 clones, 85% to 90% of them singletons. The sequenced sample consisted of PBMCs or T cells enriched from blood (not recorded which). These TCRs come from a woman aged 55-69 years in a cohort exposed to, infected with or recovered from COVID-19 (not recorded which). Both conserved end residues are part of each CDR3. Fields, in order: clone size, V gene, J gene, D gene, CDR3 protein, CDR3 DNA. D genes are given only for firm matches. Size is stated for part of the rows, as once, few or many counts, or as a class when the clone is expanded.

clone_size: NA; v_call: TRBV11-2; j_call: TRBJ1-6; d_call: TRBD1; cdr3_aa: CASSLNYRGANSPLHF; cdr3_nt: TGTGCCAGCAGCCTAAATTACAGGGGAGCGAATTCACCCCTCCACTTT
clone_size: NA; v_call: TRBV28; j_call: TRBJ1-6; d_call: NA; cdr3_aa: CASSLTGQGSPLHF; cdr3_nt: TGTGCCAGCAGTCTGACCGGGCAGGGTTCACCCCTCCACTTT
clone_size: NA; v_call: TRBV5-6; j_call: TRBJ2-7; d_call: NA; cdr3_aa: CASSLVGREQYF; cdr3_nt: TGTGCCAGCAGCTTGGTGGGGCGCGAGCAGTACTTC
clone_size: NA; v_call: TRBV6-2/TRBV6-3; j_call: TRBJ2-2; d_call: TRBD2; cdr3_aa: CAGSSYPLAGGGTGELFF; cdr3_nt: TGTGCCGGCAGTTCCTATCCCTTAGCGGGAGGAGGGACCGGGGAGCTGTTTTTT
clone_size: NA; v_call: TRBV5-1; j_call: TRBJ2-5; d_call: TRBD2; cdr3_aa: CASSLAETSGETQYF; cdr3_nt: TGCGCCAGCAGCTTGGCCGAGACTAGCGGGGAGACCCAGTACTTC
clone_size: NA; v_call: TRBV6-5; j_call: TRBJ2-1; d_call: TRBD2; cdr3_aa: CASRDTAGDEQFF; cdr3_nt: TGTGCCAGCAGGGACACAGCGGGAGACGAGCAGTTCTTC
clone_size: NA; v_call: TRBV6-5; j_call: TRBJ2-7; d_call: TRBD1; cdr3_aa: CASSYETGGYEQYF; cdr3_nt: TGTGCCAGCAGTTACGAGACAGGGGGCTACGAGCAGTACTTC
clone_size: few; v_call: TRBV7-2; j_call: TRBJ1-2; d_call: TRBD1; cdr3_aa: CASSFWTGGMGGYTF; cdr3_nt: TGTGCCAGCAGCTTCTGGACAGGGGGAATGGGTGGCTACACCTTC
clone_size: once; v_call: TRBV5-1; j_call: TRBJ2-3; d_call: TRBD1; cdr3_aa: CASSRTGPDTQYF; cdr3_nt: TGCGCCAGCAGCCGGACAGGGCCAGATACGCAGTATTTT
clone_size: NA; v_call: TRBV18; j_call: TRBJ1-5; d_call: NA; cdr3_aa: CASSPERSRQPQHF; cdr3_nt: TGTGCCAGCTCACCAGAGCGCTCTCGTCAGCCCCAGCATTTT
clone_size: NA; v_call: TRBV28; j_call: TRBJ2-7; d_call: TRBD1; cdr3_aa: CASSQGANREQYF; cdr3_nt: TGTGCCAGCAGCCAGGGGGCGAATCGCGAGCAGTACTTC
clone_size: NA; v_call: TRBV3-1/TRBV3-2; j_call: TRBJ1-2; d_call: TRBD1; cdr3_aa: CASSHYRGSTRGYTF; cdr3_nt: TGTGCCAGCAGCCACTACAGGGGCTCAACTCGGGGCTACACCTTC
clone_size: NA; v_call: TRBV7-8; j_call: TRBJ2-5; d_call: TRBD2; cdr3_aa: CASSLALAGGLLSGQETQYF; cdr3_nt: TGTGCCAGCAGCTTAGCTTTAGCGGGAGGATTGCTTTCGGGCCAAGAGACCCAGTACTTC
clone_size: NA; v_call: TRBV6-5; j_call: TRBJ2-3; d_call: TRBD1; cdr3_aa: CATRQGIADTQYF; cdr3_nt: TGTGCCACACGACAGGGGATCGCAGATACGCAGTATTTT
clone_size: NA; v_call: TRBV2; j_call: TRBJ1-2; d_call: NA; cdr3_aa: CASSEWGPVYGYTF; cdr3_nt: TGTGCCAGCAGTGAATGGGGCCCGGTCTATGGCTACACCTTC
clone_size: NA; v_call: TRBV7-9; j_call: TRBJ2-7; d_call: NA; cdr3_aa: CASSLGAGVSYEQYF; cdr3_nt: TGTGCCAGCAGCTTAGGGGCAGGCGTCTCCTACGAGCAGTACTTC
clone_size: NA; v_call: TRBV18; j_call: TRBJ2-5; d_call: TRBD1; cdr3_aa: CASQSTGWLEPQYF; cdr3_nt: TGTGCCAGCCAATCGACAGGGTGGTTGGAGCCCCAGTACTTC
clone_size: NA; v_call: TRBV28; j_call: TRBJ2-1; d_call: NA; cdr3_aa: CASSTRGAYNEQFF; cdr3_nt: TGTGCCAGCAGTACCCGCGGGGCTTACAATGAGCAGTTCTTC
clone_size: NA; v_call: TRBV27; j_call: TRBJ1-6; d_call: NA; cdr3_aa: CASSLPGANSPLHF; cdr3_nt: TGTGCCAGCAGTTTACCAGGGGCTAATTCACCCCTCCACTTT
clone_size: NA; v_call: TRBV29-1; j_call: TRBJ2-7; d_call: TRBD1; cdr3_aa: CSVEQGVSYEQYF; cdr3_nt: TGCAGCGTTGAACAGGGGGTCTCCTACGAGCAGTACTTC
clone_size: once; v_call: TRBV7-6; j_call: TRBJ1-5; d_call: NA; cdr3_aa: CASSLGSRSNQPQHF; cdr3_nt: TGTGCCAGCAGCTTAGGGAGTAGAAGCAATCAGCCCCAGCATTTT
clone_size: NA; v_call: TRBV7-8; j_call: TRBJ1-5; d_call: TRBD1; cdr3_aa: CASSSRTGNQPQHF; cdr3_nt: TGTGCCAGCAGCTCCCGGACAGGGAATCAGCCCCAGCATTTT
clone_size: NA; v_call: TRBV30; j_call: TRBJ1-6; d_call: NA; cdr3_aa: CAALLGADNSPLHF; cdr3_nt: TGTGCCGCCCTACTGGGGGCCGATAATTCACCCCTCCACTTT
clone_size: NA; v_call: TRBV5-1; j_call: TRBJ1-2; d_call: TRBD1; cdr3_aa: CASSTRQGSNYGYTF; cdr3_nt: TGCGCCAGCAGCACCCGACAGGGCTCCAACTATGGCTACACCTTC
clone_size: NA; v_call: TRBV2; j_call: TRBJ1-1; d_call: TRBD1; cdr3_aa: CASSAQGREAFF; cdr3_nt: TGTGCCAGCAGTGCACAGGGGAGGGAAGCTTTCTTT
clone_size: NA; v_call: TRBV2; j_call: TRBJ1-5; d_call: NA; cdr3_aa: CASSGAYSNQPQHF; cdr3_nt: TGTGCCAGCAGTGGGGCCTATAGCAATCAGCCCCAGCATTTT
clone_size: NA; v_call: TRBV7-9; j_call: TRBJ2-4; d_call: TRBD2; cdr3_aa: CASSQRLAGGFLAKNIQYF; cdr3_nt: TGTGCCAGCAGTCAAAGACTAGCGGGGGGATTCTTAGCCAAAAACATTCAGTACTTC
clone_size: NA; v_call: TRBV7-9; j_call: TRBJ2-5; d_call: TRBD1; cdr3_aa: CASSPASGTGAKTQYF; cdr3_nt: TGTGCCAGCAGCCCAGCCTCGGGGACAGGGGCAAAGACCCAGTACTTC
clone_size: NA; v_call: TRBV29-1; j_call: TRBJ2-2; d_call: TRBD2; cdr3_aa: CSVRTSGNGELFF; cdr3_nt: TGCAGCGTCCGGACTAGCGGGAACGGGGAGCTGTTTTTT
clone_size: NA; v_call: TRBV28; j_call: TRBJ1-2; d_call: NA; cdr3_aa: CASSPTPIYGYTF; cdr3_nt: TGTGCCAGCAGTCCTACTCCCATCTATGGCTACACCTTC
clone_size: NA; v_call: TRBV2; j_call: TRBJ2-1; d_call: TRBD1; cdr3_aa: CASRTGSYNEQFF; cdr3_nt: TGTGCCAGCAGGACAGGGTCCTACAATGAGCAGTTCTTC
clone_size: once; v_call: TRBV5-1; j_call: TRBJ2-1; d_call: NA; cdr3_aa: CASSLGNSADNEQFF; cdr3_nt: TGCGCCAGCAGCTTGGGTAATAGCGCGGACAATGAGCAGTTCTTC
clone_size: NA; v_call: TRBV7-3; j_call: TRBJ1-1; d_call: NA; cdr3_aa: CASTAGVLSTEAFF; cdr3_nt: TGTGCCAGCACCGCAGGGGTCCTAAGCACTGAAGCTTTCTTT
clone_size: NA; v_call: TRBV28; j_call: TRBJ2-7; d_call: NA; cdr3_aa: CASSPLPTASYDWQYF; cdr3_nt: TGTGCCAGCAGTCCTCTCCCGACAGCATCCTACGACTGGCAGTACTTC
clone_size: NA; v_call: TRBV7-2; j_call: TRBJ1-5; d_call: NA; cdr3_aa: CASSLGKGEPQHF; cdr3_nt: TGTGCCAGCAGCTTAGGTAAAGGGGAGCCCCAGCATTTT
clone_size: NA; v_call: TRBV23-1; j_call: TRBJ1-5; d_call: TRBD1; cdr3_aa: CASSQSTGDSNQPQHF; cdr3_nt: TGCGCCAGCAGTCAATCGACAGGGGATAGCAATCAGCCCCAGCATTTT
clone_size: NA; v_call: TRBV28; j_call: TRBJ1-6; d_call: NA; cdr3_aa: CASSSSGYNSPLHF; cdr3_nt: TGTGCCAGCAGCTCCTCGGGTTATAATTCACCCCTCCACTTT
clone_size: NA; v_call: TRBV7-7; j_call: TRBJ2-1; d_call: NA; cdr3_aa: CASSLIQVSYNEQFF; cdr3_nt: TGTGCTAGCAGCTTAATACAGGTATCCTACAATGAGCAGTTCTTC
clone_size: NA; v_call: TRBV14; j_call: TRBJ2-7; d_call: TRBD1; cdr3_aa: CASSLTGTAALSYEQYF; cdr3_nt: TGTGCCAGCAGCCTGACCGGGACAGCAGCCCTCTCCTACGAGCAGTACTTC
clone_size: NA; v_call: TRBV30; j_call: TRBJ1-4; d_call: TRBD1; cdr3_aa: CAWSTGGGNEKLFF; cdr3_nt: TGTGCCTGGTCAACAGGGGGAGGGAATGAAAAACTGTTTTTT
clone_size: NA; v_call: TRBV2; j_call: TRBJ2-7; d_call: TRBD1; cdr3_aa: CASNLDRGPYEQYF; cdr3_nt: TGTGCCAGCAATCTGGACAGGGGCCCCTACGAGCAGTACTTC
clone_size: NA; v_call: TRBV7-8; j_call: TRBJ1-2; d_call: NA; cdr3_aa: CASRKGEYYGYTF; cdr3_nt: TGTGCCAGCAGAAAGGGGGAGTACTATGGCTACACCTTC
clone_size: NA; v_call: TRBV29-1; j_call: TRBJ2-5; d_call: TRBD1; cdr3_aa: CSVSTGAETQYF; cdr3_nt: TGCAGCGTATCGACAGGGGCAGAGACCCAGTACTTC
clone_size: many; v_call: TRBV7-9; j_call: TRBJ2-7; d_call: TRBD2; cdr3_aa: CASSEAGVDYEQYF; cdr3_nt: TGTGCCAGCAGTGAAGCGGGAGTAGATTACGAGCAGTACTTC
clone_size: NA; v_call: TRBV7-8; j_call: TRBJ2-1; d_call: NA; cdr3_aa: CASSSRLAFGDEQFF; cdr3_nt: TGTGCCAGCAGCTCCCGCCTAGCGTTCGGTGATGAGCAGTTCTTC
clone_size: NA; v_call: TRBV7-2; j_call: TRBJ2-5; d_call: TRBD1; cdr3_aa: CASSRYQGAPQETQYF; cdr3_nt: TGTGCCAGCAGTCGATACCAGGGGGCGCCCCAAGAGACCCAGTACTTC
clone_size: NA; v_call: TRBV7-2; j_call: TRBJ2-7; d_call: TRBD1; cdr3_aa: CASSFSPGQVPFEQYF; cdr3_nt: TGTGCCAGCAGCTTTTCTCCGGGACAGGTCCCCTTCGAGCAGTACTTC
clone_size: NA; v_call: TRBV27; j_call: TRBJ1-6; d_call: TRBD1; cdr3_aa: CASSLYGTGNSPLHF; cdr3_nt: TGTGCCAGCAGTTTATACGGGACAGGGAATTCACCCCTCCACTTT
clone_size: NA; v_call: TRBV19; j_call: TRBJ1-5; d_call: NA; cdr3_aa: CASKRTVREPQHF; cdr3_nt: TGTGCCAGTAAGAGGACGGTGAGGGAGCCCCAGCATTTT
clone_size: NA; v_call: TRBV27; j_call: TRBJ2-2; d_call: NA; cdr3_aa: CASSSYTGGGLGTGELFF; cdr3_nt: TGTGCCAGCAGTTCTTATACGGGAGGGGGCTTAGGCACCGGGGAGCTGTTTTTT
clone_size: NA; v_call: TRBV7-6; j_call: TRBJ2-2; d_call: TRBD2; cdr3_aa: CASSLSGLAGVGELFF; cdr3_nt: TGTGCCAGCAGCTTGTCGGGACTAGCGGGAGTCGGGGAGCTGTTTTTT
clone_size: few; v_call: TRBV24-1; j_call: TRBJ2-1; d_call: TRBD2; cdr3_aa: CATNGPAGGKSYNEQFF; cdr3_nt: TGTGCCACCAACGGCCCGGCGGGAGGGAAATCCTACAATGAGCAGTTCTTC
clone_size: NA; v_call: TRBV3-1/TRBV3-2; j_call: TRBJ2-5; d_call: TRBD2; cdr3_aa: CASSQETSGQETQYF; cdr3_nt: TGTGCCAGCAGCCAAGAGACTAGCGGACAAGAGACCCAGTACTTC
clone_size: few; v_call: TRBV7-2; j_call: TRBJ2-3; d_call: TRBD2; cdr3_aa: CASSLFAGGTDTQYF; cdr3_nt: TGTGCCAGCAGCTTATTTGCGGGAGGGACAGATACGCAGTATTTT
clone_size: NA; v_call: TRBV6-5; j_call: TRBJ2-7; d_call: TRBD2; cdr3_aa: CASSSGGYEQYF; cdr3_nt: TGTGCCAGCAGCTCCGGGGGGTACGAGCAGTACTTC